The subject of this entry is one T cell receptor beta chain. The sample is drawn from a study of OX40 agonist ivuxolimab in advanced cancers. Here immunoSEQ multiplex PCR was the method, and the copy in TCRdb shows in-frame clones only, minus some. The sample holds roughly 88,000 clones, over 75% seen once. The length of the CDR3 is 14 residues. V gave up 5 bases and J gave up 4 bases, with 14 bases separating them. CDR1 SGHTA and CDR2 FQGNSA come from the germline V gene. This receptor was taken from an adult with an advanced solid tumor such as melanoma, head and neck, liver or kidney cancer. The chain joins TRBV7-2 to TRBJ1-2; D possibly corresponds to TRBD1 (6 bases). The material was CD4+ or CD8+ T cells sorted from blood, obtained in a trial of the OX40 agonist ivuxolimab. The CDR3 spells CASSRSGGGYGYTF. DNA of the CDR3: TGTGCCAGCAGCCGCTCCGGGGGCGGCTATGGCTACACCTTC.